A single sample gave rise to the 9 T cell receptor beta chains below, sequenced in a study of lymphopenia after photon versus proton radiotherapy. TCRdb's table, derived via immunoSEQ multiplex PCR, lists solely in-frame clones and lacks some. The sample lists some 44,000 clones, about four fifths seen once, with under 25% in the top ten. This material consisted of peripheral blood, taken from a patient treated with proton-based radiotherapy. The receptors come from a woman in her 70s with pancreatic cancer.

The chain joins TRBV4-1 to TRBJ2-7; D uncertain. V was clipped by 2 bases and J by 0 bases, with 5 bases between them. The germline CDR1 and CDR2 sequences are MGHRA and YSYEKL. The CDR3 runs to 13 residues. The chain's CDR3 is CASSQPGSYEQYF. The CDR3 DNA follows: TGCGCCAGCAGCCAACCCGGCTCCTACGAGCAGTACTTC.

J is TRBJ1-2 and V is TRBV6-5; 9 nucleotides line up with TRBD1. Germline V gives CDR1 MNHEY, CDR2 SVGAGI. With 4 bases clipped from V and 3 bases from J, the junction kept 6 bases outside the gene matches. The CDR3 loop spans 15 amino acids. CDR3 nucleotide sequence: TGTGCCAGCAGTTCCCCGACAGGGGGTGACTATGGCTACACCTTC. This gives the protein CASSSPTGGDYGYTF.

The CDR3 DNA reads TGTGCCAGCAGCTTTGGGGGAGCACAGGGTCGCCCCCGTGAAAAACTGTTTTTT. Residues: CASSFGGAQGRPREKLFF. The chain carries TRBV11-2 and TRBJ1-4; D possibly corresponds to TRBD1 (6 bases). The CDR3 contains 18 residues. Trimming stripped 3 bases from V and 7 bases from J, with 24 bases between. Germline CDR1 reads SGHAT; CDR2 reads FQNNGV.

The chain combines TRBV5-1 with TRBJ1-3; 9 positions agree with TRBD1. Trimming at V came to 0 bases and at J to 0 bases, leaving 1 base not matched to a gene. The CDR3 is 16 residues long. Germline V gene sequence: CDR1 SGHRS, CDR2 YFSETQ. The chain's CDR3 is CASSLVQGASGNTIYF. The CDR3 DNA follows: TGCGCCAGCAGCTTGGTACAGGGGGCCTCTGGAAACACCATATATTTT.

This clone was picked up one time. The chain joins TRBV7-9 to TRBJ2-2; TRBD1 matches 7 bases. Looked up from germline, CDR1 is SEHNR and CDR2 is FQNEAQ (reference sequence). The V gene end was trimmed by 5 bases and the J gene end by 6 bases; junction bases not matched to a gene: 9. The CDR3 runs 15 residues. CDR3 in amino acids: CASSITGVGPGELFF. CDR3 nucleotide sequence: TGTGCCAGCAGCATAACAGGGGTTGGTCCCGGGGAGCTGTTTTTT.

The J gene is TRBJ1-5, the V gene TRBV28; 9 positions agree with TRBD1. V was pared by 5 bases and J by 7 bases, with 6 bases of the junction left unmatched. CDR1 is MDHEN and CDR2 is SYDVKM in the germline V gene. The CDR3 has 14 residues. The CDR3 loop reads CASSPGQGRQPQHF. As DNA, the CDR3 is TGTGCCAGCAGTCCCGGACAGGGGAGACAGCCCCAGCATTTT.

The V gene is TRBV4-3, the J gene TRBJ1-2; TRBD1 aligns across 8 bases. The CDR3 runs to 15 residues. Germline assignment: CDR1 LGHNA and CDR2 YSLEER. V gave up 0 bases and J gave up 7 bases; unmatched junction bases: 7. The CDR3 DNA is TGCGCCAGCAGCCAAGATCCCAGGGGGCCTGGTGGCTACACCTTC. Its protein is CASSQDPRGPGGYTF.

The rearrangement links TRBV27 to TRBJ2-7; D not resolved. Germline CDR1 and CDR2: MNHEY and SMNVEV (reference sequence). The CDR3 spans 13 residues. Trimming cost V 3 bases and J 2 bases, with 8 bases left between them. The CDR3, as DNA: TGTGCCAGCAGTTTCGACGGAACCTACGAGCAGTACTTC. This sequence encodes CASSFDGTYEQYF.

In DNA, the CDR3 is TGTGCCAGCAGCTCACCCCACAGGGGACGACGAACTGAAGCTTTCTTT. It is translated as CASSSPHRGRRTEAFF. This sequence joins TRBV28 and TRBJ1-1; TRBD1 aligns across 7 bases. V was pared by 6 bases and J by 5 bases, with 15 bases of the junction left unmatched. The length of the CDR3 is 16 residues. CDR1 and CDR2 from the germline V gene are MDHEN and SYDVKM.